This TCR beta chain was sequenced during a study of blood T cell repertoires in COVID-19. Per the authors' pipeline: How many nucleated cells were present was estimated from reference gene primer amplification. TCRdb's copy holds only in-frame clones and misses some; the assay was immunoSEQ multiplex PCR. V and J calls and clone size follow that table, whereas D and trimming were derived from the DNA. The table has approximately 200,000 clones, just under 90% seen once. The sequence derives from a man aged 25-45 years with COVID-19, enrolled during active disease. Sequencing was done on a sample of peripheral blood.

The DNA for the CDR3 is TGTGCCAGCAGTCCGGGGACAGGGAGAAATGAAAAACTGTTTTTT. It encodes CASSPGTGRNEKLFF. The J gene is TRBJ1-4, the V gene TRBV28, with TRBD1 matching over 9 bases. The J segment lost 5 bases and the V segment lost 5 bases, leaving 6 bases of the junction unmatched. CDR3 length: 15 residues. CDR1 is MDHEN and CDR2 is SYDVKM in the germline V gene.